This record concerns one T cell receptor beta chain sequence. What it binds is unknown. Sequencing used immunoSEQ multiplex PCR; TCRdb keeps in-frame clones, though not all of them. The top ten clones hold roughly 6.8% of a sample with thousands of clones, around 85% of them seen once. This specimen belongs to a study of immune evolution from preneoplasia to lung adenocarcinoma. General observations from the study: Normal lung had highest clonality; later lesions appeared denser, more diverse.

Germline V CDR1 and CDR2: SNHLY, FYNNEI. The CDR3 spans 11 residues. V lost 8 bases and J lost 3, with 7 bases in between. The TCR comes from a person aged 45 to 69 with lung adenocarcinoma. This chain joins TRBV2 and TRBJ2-5; D gene uncertain. What was sequenced was FFPE minimally invasive lung adenocarcinoma tissue. DNA for the CDR3: TGTGCCAGCGATAGGGAAGAGACCCAGTACTTC. Protein product: CASDREETQYF.